Below are 5 T cell receptor beta chains sequenced from a single sample in a study of OX40 agonist ivuxolimab in advanced cancers. TCRdb's copy holds only in-frame clones and misses some; the assay was immunoSEQ multiplex PCR. This sample has approximately 50,000 clones, with 80% found just once. Here the sequenced sample was CD4+ or CD8+ T cells sorted from blood, taken in a trial of the OX40 agonist ivuxolimab. These receptors originate from an adult with an advanced solid tumor such as melanoma, head and neck, liver or kidney cancer.

This chain links TRBV12-5 with TRBJ2-5, with D possibly being TRBD1 (5 bases). Germline V gives CDR1 LGHNT, CDR2 FRNRAP. Trimming stripped 5 bases from V and 4 bases from J, with 11 bases between. CDR3 length equals 13 residues. CDR3 in amino acids: CASGPGIGETQYF. The DNA for the CDR3 is TGTGCTAGTGGTCCAGGGATCGGAGAGACCCAGTACTTC. The whole variable domain, remainder taken from reference TRBV12-5 and TRBJ2-5, is DARVTQTPRHKVTEMGQEVTMRCQPILGHNTVFWYRQTMMQGLELLAYFRNRAPLDDSGMPKDRFSAEMPDATLATLKIQPSEPRDSAVYFCASGPGIGETQYFGPGTRLLVL.

The chain joins TRBV4-3 to TRBJ1-2; perhaps TRBD1 as D (5 bases). The V gene lost 0 bases and the J gene lost 6 bases, with 8 bases spanning the gap. Germline CDR1 LGHNA, CDR2 YSLEER. This CDR3 is built from 13 residues. The CDR3 coding sequence is TGCGCCAGCAGCCAAGAGCGCAGGGATGGCTACACCTTC. Translated: CASSQERRDGYTF.

This chain uses TRBV5-5 with TRBJ2-1, with 7 bases lining up with TRBD2. The V gene end was trimmed by 0 bases and the J gene end by 9 bases; junction bases not matched to a gene: 9. The CDR3 covers 15 residues. The V gene's germline CDR1 is SGHKS and CDR2 YYEKEE (reference sequence). CDR3: CASSLVAGGPVEQFF. In DNA, the CDR3 is TGTGCCAGCAGCTTGGTAGCGGGTGGGCCGGTTGAGCAGTTCTTC.

The chain uses TRBV18 and TRBJ2-2; possible D gene TRBD1, 6 bases. The CDR3 has 14 residues. Germline V gene sequence: CDR1 KGHSH, CDR2 LQKENI. Trimming removed 5 bases at V and 6 bases at J, with 13 bases between. The CDR3 here is CASSSAGESGELFF. CDR3 bases: TGTGCCAGCTCATCCGCAGGGGAGTCCGGGGAGCTGTTTTTT.

This chain links TRBV7-2 with TRBJ1-3, with a tentative D call TRBD1 (5 bases). Between the trimmed V and J ends, which lost 2 bases and 2 bases, there was a span of 13 bases. The germline CDR1 and CDR2 sequences are SGHTA and FQGNSA. This CDR3 has 16 amino acids. The CDR3 coding sequence is TGTGCCAGCAGCTTACCCCCCCCCAGGGCTGGAAACACCATATATTTT. Translation gives CASSLPPPRAGNTIYF.